This T cell receptor beta chain was captured in a study of cytomegalovirus exposure and HLA in healthy donors. Study background: The roughly 120 million unique TCR beta sequences, from some 170 million T cells, were found by an earlier analysis. Regarding the study as a whole: Presence/absence analyses assumed roughly uniform sequencing depth across donors, which may not hold.

As to this clone: Its antigen remains unknown. A junction end diverges from the germline sequence, so it may reflect a read error.

The CDR3 sequence is 15 residues long. Looked up from germline, CDR1 is SEHNR and CDR2 is FQNEAQ (reference sequence). The PCR had 60 Vbeta and 13 Jbeta primers. The method was immunoSEQ multiplex PCR; TCRdb's version includes in-frame clones alone and lacks a portion of them. The repertoire holds around 190,000 clones, with around 80% as singletons. The sequenced material came from PBMCs. This receptor was taken from a woman aged 25-40 years in good health and CMV-seropositive. The chain links TRBV7-9 to TRBJ2-7; possibly TRBD2 for D (6 bases). The CDR3, as DNA: TGTTCCAGCAGCTCTTTATCGGGACTCTCCTACGAGCAGTACTTC. This sequence encodes CSSSSLSGLSYEQYF.